This TCR beta chain was captured in a study of blood T cell repertoires in COVID-19. At the level of the study: Spain, Italy and the United States supplied samples that represented acute and convalescent COVID-19.

Participants, roughly 18 to 100 years old, spanned about 26 US areas. Symptom resolution, clearance, or two negative PCRs marked the recovered donors of Cohort 3. This clone was counted only a few times. This CDR3 has 13 residues. Germline CDR1 is KGHSH and CDR2 is LQKENI. Trimming took 6 bases from V and 1 from J; bases not matched to a gene: 2. In the authors' methods: Estimation of nucleated cell counts relied on the amplification of reference gene primers. Sequenced by immunoSEQ multiplex PCR; TCRdb stores in-frame clones only, minus some. V and J calls and clone size are given by that table; D and trimming were obtained from the DNA. The sample carries around 300,000 clones, more than 80% recorded once.

This receptor was identified in a woman under 40 who had recovered from COVID-19. The source material was PBMCs or T cells enriched from blood (not recorded which). The chain couples TRBV18 to TRBJ2-5, with 7 bases fitting TRBD1. This CDR3 is CASSWDSQETQYF. The CDR3 DNA sequence: TGTGCCAGCTCTTGGGACAGCCAAGAGACCCAGTACTTC.